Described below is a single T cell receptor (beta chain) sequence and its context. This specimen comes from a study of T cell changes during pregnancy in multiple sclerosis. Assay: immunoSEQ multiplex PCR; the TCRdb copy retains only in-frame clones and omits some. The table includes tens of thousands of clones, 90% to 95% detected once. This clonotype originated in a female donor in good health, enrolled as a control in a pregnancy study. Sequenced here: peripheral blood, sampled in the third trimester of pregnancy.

CDR3 sequence (DNA): TGTGCCAGCCGGGGACAGGTACTCAATGAGCAGTTCTTC. Translating gives CASRGQVLNEQFF. The chain links TRBV28 to TRBJ2-1; the match to TRBD1 covers 8 bases. Losses at the gene ends were 8 bases for V and 6 bases for J; bases not matched to a gene: 6. Germline-derived CDR1 and CDR2 are MDHEN and SYDVKM. The CDR3 is made up of 13 amino acids.